This TCR beta chain was sequenced in a study of T-cell reconstitution after alpha-beta-depleted transplantation in children. Whole-study findings and limits: Some patients' high day-60 TCRbeta diversity was attributed to recipient cells surviving conditioning.

Unique molecular identifiers were incorporated during preparation of the TCRbeta library. TCRdb reanalysed the PCR reads using MiXCR and keeps one entry per CDR3 protein. The sample holds some 180,000 distinct CDR3 sequences, 6.6% seen once. This clonotype has at least ten counts. Its antigen is not identified. Trimming cost V 5 bases and J 3 bases; bases outside gene matches: 12. The CDR3 spans 17 residues. Per germline, CDR1 SGHTA and CDR2 FQGTGA. Here the sequenced sample was PBMCs, taken before TCRalphabeta/CD19-depleted stem cell transplant. This chain links TRBV7-3 with TRBJ2-3; 9 bases line up with TRBD2. This sequence was found in a boy aged 2 to 10 with acute lymphoblastic leukemia, due to receive a stem cell transplant. The DNA of the CDR3 is TGTGCCAGCAGCGCGACTAGCGGCCCTCTGGAGACAGATACGCAGTATTTT. This gives the protein CASSATSGPLETDTQYF.